Below are 26 T cell receptor beta chains sequenced from a single sample in a study of OX40 agonist ivuxolimab in advanced cancers. This table comes from immunoSEQ multiplex PCR, and its TCRdb copy is limited to in-frame clones, with some not included. The sample shows tens of thousands of clones, 88% of them seen only once. The sample was CD4+ or CD8+ T cells sorted from blood, taken in a trial of the OX40 agonist ivuxolimab. Receptor source: an adult with an advanced solid tumor such as melanoma, head and neck, liver or kidney cancer.

This chain joins TRBV28 and TRBJ1-5, with 10 bases aligning to TRBD1. Losses at the gene ends were 5 bases for V and 6 bases for J; bases not matched to a gene: 4. This CDR3 contains 14 residues. Germline CDR1 and CDR2: MDHEN and SYDVKM. In DNA, the CDR3 is TGTGCCAGCAGTCTGACAGGGGGCGGTCAGCCCCAGCATTTT. Encoded protein: CASSLTGGGQPQHF.

J is TRBJ1-2 and V is TRBV20-1; tentatively, D is TRBD1 (5 bases). V was pared by 3 bases and J by 5 bases, with 7 bases between. This CDR3 region has 11 residues. In germline, CDR1 is DFQATT, CDR2 SNEGSKA (reference sequence). This CDR3 is CSARDNYGYTF. The CDR3 nucleotides read TGCAGTGCTAGGGACAATTATGGCTACACCTTC.

The chain has TRBV27 and TRBJ2-2; D remains ambiguous. Trimming shortened V by 3 bases and J by 7 bases, and 6 bases separated the two germline ends. The germline V gene encodes CDR1 MNHEY and CDR2 SMNVEV (reference sequence). The CDR3 has 12 amino acids. In DNA form, the CDR3 reads TGTGCCAGCAGTTTCCGACTCGGGGAGCTGTTTTTT. It specifies CASSFRLGELFF.

The gene calls are TRBV7-2 and TRBJ1-2; D is possibly TRBD1 (5 bases). The CDR3 is 15 residues long. The ends were cut back, 1 base at V and 8 bases at J, with 17 bases in the middle. Germline V gene sequence: CDR1 SGHTA, CDR2 FQGNSA. CDR3 sequence reads: CASSLGQIRYGGYTF. As DNA, the CDR3 is TGTGCCAGCAGCTTAGGACAGATCCGCTATGGGGGCTACACCTTC.

The V and J genes are TRBV5-1 and TRBJ2-1; D call uncertain. Looked up from germline, CDR1 is SGHRS and CDR2 is YFSETQ. This CDR3 region has 17 residues. V was pared by 3 bases and J by 6 bases, with 22 bases between. Here the CDR3 reads CASSWVGNTGGPNEQFF. The CDR3 DNA reads TGCGCCAGCAGCTGGGTGGGCAACACGGGTGGACCCAATGAGCAGTTCTTC. Full variable domain (outside the CDR3, taken from reference TRBV5-1 and TRBJ2-1): KAGVTQTPRYLIKTRGQQVTLSCSPISGHRSVSWYQQTPGQGLQFLFEYFSETQRNKGNFPGRFSGRQFSNSRSEMNVSTLELGDSALYLCASSWVGNTGGPNEQFFGPGTRLTVL.

The chain is built from TRBV5-5 and TRBJ1-4; no reliable D call. The germline V gene has CDR1 SGHKS and CDR2 YYEKEE (reference sequence). This CDR3 is built from 15 residues. Trimming removed 0 bases from V and 3 bases from J, with 9 bases in between. The CDR3 bases are TGTGCCAGCAGCTTGGTGACGGGGTCTAATGAAAAACTGTTTTTT. It translates to CASSLVTGSNEKLFF.

The genes are TRBV5-1 and TRBJ1-1, with 9 positions matching TRBD1. Trimming removed 4 bases from V and 8 bases from J; junction bases left unmatched: 9. From germline, CDR1 is SGHRS and CDR2 YFSETQ. The CDR3 has 14 residues. CDR3 nucleotide sequence: TGCGCCAGCAGCCCGAATACAGGGGGCAGGGAAGCTTTCTTT. It yields the protein CASSPNTGGREAFF.

Notes on this clone: Distinct nucleotide sequences in the sample also encode this CDR3. The DNA for the CDR3 is TGCGCCAGCAGCCTAGGAGCGGGATCCTCCTACAATGAGCAGTTCTTC. Protein sequence: CASSLGAGSSYNEQFF. The chain carries TRBV5-1 and TRBJ2-1; 7 bases are a match to TRBD2. Unmatched junction bases numbered 7, after V lost 4 bases and J lost 0 bases. Germline V gives CDR1 SGHRS, CDR2 YFSETQ. This CDR3 is built from 16 residues.

The chain has TRBV14 and TRBJ2-7, with 13 bases that match TRBD2. V trimming: 2 bases; J trimming: 7 bases; junction bases outside the gene matches: 5. The CDR3 covers 15 residues. Germline lookup yields CDR1 SGHDN and CDR2 FVKESK. The CDR3 DNA sequence: TGTGCCAGCAGCCAAACGGGACTAGCGGGACGTGAGCAGTACTTC. Translated: CASSQTGLAGREQYF.

This clone came up a few times. The J gene is TRBJ2-1, the V gene TRBV7-2; TRBD2 agrees at 13 bases. V shed 5 bases and J 7 bases; nucleotides not matched to a gene: 8. The CDR3 is made up of 16 amino acids. CDR1 is SGHTA and CDR2 is FQGNSA in the germline V gene. CDR3 bases: TGTGCCAGCAGCCAATGGACTAGCGGGAGCGGAAATGAGCAGTTCTTC. It yields the protein CASSQWTSGSGNEQFF.

This sequence joins TRBV6-6 and TRBJ1-1; D is possibly TRBD1 (6 bases). Trimming took off 7 bases at V and 1 base at J, with 10 bases between the two ends. The CDR3 totals 13 residues. From germline, CDR1 is MNHNY and CDR2 SVGAGI (reference sequence). Here the CDR3 reads CASNEDRNTEAFF. The CDR3 nucleotides are TGTGCCAGCAATGAGGACAGGAACACTGAAGCTTTCTTT.

V gene TRBV2 combines with J gene TRBJ2-1, with no clear D. CDR3 length: 13 amino acids. Between the trimmed V and J ends, which lost 5 bases and 8 bases, there was a span of 13 bases. Germline V CDR1 and CDR2: SNHLY, FYNNEI. This CDR3 is CASSRSTLDEQFF. The CDR3 bases are TGTGCCAGCAGTAGATCTACGTTGGATGAGCAGTTCTTC.

The rearrangement uses TRBV5-8 and TRBJ1-4, with a tentative D call TRBD1 (5 bases). The CDR3 is 16 amino acids. Germline V lookup: CDR1 SGHTS, CDR2 YDEGEE. The V end was cut by 4 bases, the J end by 3 bases, with 16 bases between. The CDR3 reads CASSPGLGHANEKLFF. CDR3 coding DNA: TGTGCCAGCAGCCCCGGCCTGGGGCACGCTAATGAAAAACTGTTTTTT.

V usage is TRBV18 and J usage is TRBJ2-1, with D perhaps TRBD2 (5 bases). The CDR3 is made up of 20 amino acids. Trimming stripped 0 bases from V and 0 bases from J, with 21 bases between. From germline, CDR1 is KGHSH and CDR2 LQKENI. The CDR3, as DNA: TGTGCCAGCTCACCACCGGGTACAGCTAGCTCCATAAACTCCTACAATGAGCAGTTCTTC. Its translation: CASSPPGTASSINSYNEQFF.

The chain links TRBV28 to TRBJ1-3; no clear D gene. The germline gives CDR1 MDHEN, CDR2 SYDVKM. V was trimmed by 5 bases and J by 0 bases, leaving 11 bases between them. CDR3 size: 15 residues. DNA of the CDR3: TGTGCCAGCAGTCCGGCAGAGGGCTCTGGAAACACCATATATTTT. This sequence encodes CASSPAEGSGNTIYF.

This chain connects TRBV5-1 to TRBJ1-2; D might be TRBD1 (6 bases). CDR1 is SGHRS, CDR2 YFSETQ, per germline. V was cut by 3 bases and J by 4 bases, with 7 bases left in between. This CDR3 is built from 12 residues. In nucleotides, the CDR3 is TGCGCCAGCAGCTCGGACAGCTATGGCTACACCTTC. Encoded protein: CASSSDSYGYTF. Complete variable domain (other parts from reference TRBV5-1 and TRBJ1-2): KAGVTQTPRYLIKTRGQQVTLSCSPISGHRSVSWYQQTPGQGLQFLFEYFSETQRNKGNFPGRFSGRQFSNSRSEMNVSTLELGDSALYLCASSSDSYGYTFGSGTRLTVV.

The chain has TRBV19 and TRBJ2-1; D is possibly TRBD2 (5 bases). With 10 bases removed from V and 7 bases from J, the gap between germline ends came to 20 bases. CDR1 is LNHDA, CDR2 SQIVND, per germline (reference sequence). This CDR3 comprises 14 residues. This chain's CDR3 is CATKRHSGGNEQFF. As DNA, the CDR3 is TGTGCCACGAAAAGACACAGTGGCGGGAATGAGCAGTTCTTC. The full variable domain, its missing parts supplied by reference TRBV19 and TRBJ2-1, is DGGITQSPKYLFRKEGQNVTLSCEQNLNHDAMYWYRQDPGQGLRLIYYSQIVNDFQKGDIAEGYSVSREKKESFPLTVTSAQKNPTAFYLCATKRHSGGNEQFFGPGTRLTVL.

J is TRBJ1-1 and V is TRBV7-9; D is possibly TRBD1 (6 bases). The CDR3 is 16 residues long. The germline V gene encodes CDR1 SEHNR and CDR2 FQNEAQ (reference sequence). V was cut by 4 bases and J by 0 bases, with 15 bases left in between. As DNA, the CDR3 is TGTGCCAGCAGCTCCGGGGGCGGGACCCTGAACACTGAAGCTTTCTTT. Its protein product is CASSSGGGTLNTEAFF.

The rearrangement joins TRBV19 to TRBJ1-2, with 7 positions matching TRBD1. V shed 5 bases and J 4 bases; nucleotides not matched to a gene: 7. Germline CDR1 reads LNHDA; CDR2 reads SQIVND (reference sequence). This CDR3 region has 14 residues. The CDR3 loop is CASSFVQGIYGYTF. The CDR3 region has the DNA TGTGCCAGTAGTTTCGTACAGGGGATCTATGGCTACACCTTC.

Here the CDR3 DNA reads TGTGCCAGCAGTGACCAGCTGCTGAACTATGGCTACACCTTC. It specifies CASSDQLLNYGYTF. The rearrangement uses TRBV11-3 and TRBJ1-2; D unclear. V lost 6 bases and J 2 bases, leaving 13 bases between the germline ends. CDR1 and CDR2 from the germline V gene are SGHNT and YENEEA. The CDR3 consists of 14 residues.

The chain joins TRBV28 to TRBJ2-6; a weak D match, TRBD1 (6 bases). The ends were cut back, 8 bases at V and 0 bases at J, with 14 bases in the middle. CDR1 MDHEN and CDR2 SYDVKM come from the germline V gene. The CDR3 is 16 amino acids. CDR3 nucleotides: TGTGCCAGCCGCCGTCAGACAGGCTCTGGGGCCAACGTCCTGACTTTC. Translated, it gives CASRRQTGSGANVLTF.

This clone was detected a few times. V gene TRBV2 combines with J gene TRBJ2-7; 9 nucleotides align to TRBD1. Trimming removed 1 base from V and 4 bases from J; junction bases left unmatched: 8. The CDR3 sequence is 16 residues long. In germline, CDR1 is SNHLY, CDR2 FYNNEI. This chain's CDR3 is CASSEESIGQGYEQYF. The CDR3 coding sequence is TGTGCCAGCAGTGAAGAAAGCATCGGACAGGGGTACGAGCAGTACTTC. The variable domain in full, with the rest retrieved from reference TRBV2 and TRBJ2-7, is EPEVTQTPSHQVTQMGQEVILRCVPISNHLYFYWYRQILGQKVEFLVSFYNNEISEKSEIFDDQFSVERPDGSNFTLKIRSTKLEDSAMYFCASSEESIGQGYEQYFGPGTRLTVT.

V and J are TRBV6-1 and TRBJ2-3, with TRBD2 as a possible D gene (6 bases). The CDR3 consists of 13 residues. Germline assignment: CDR1 MNHNS and CDR2 SASEGT. V lost 8 bases to trimming and J lost 4 bases, with 13 bases between them. The CDR3 DNA reads as TGTGCCAGCGGGAGGTTTGAGGCAGATACGCAGTATTTT. Protein product: CASGRFEADTQYF.

This clone was detected only a few times. This chain joins TRBV11-2 and TRBJ2-7, with 9 bases fitting TRBD2. This CDR3 region has 15 residues. The J segment lost 4 bases and the V segment lost 6 bases, leaving 10 bases of the junction unmatched. The germline CDR1 and CDR2 sequences are SGHAT and FQNNGV. Here the CDR3 DNA reads TGTGCCAGCAGGGGTTTGGCGGGAGGGCTATACGAGCAGTACTTC. Its translation: CASRGLAGGLYEQYF.

The chain employs TRBV5-5 and TRBJ1-4; D remains ambiguous. The CDR3 has 16 residues. The V end was cut by 4 bases, the J end by 0 bases, with 13 bases between. CDR1 is SGHKS, CDR2 YYEKEE, per germline (reference sequence). DNA of the CDR3: TGTGCCAGCAGCGCCTCAAACAGCGCAACTAATGAAAAACTGTTTTTT. It translates to CASSASNSATNEKLFF.

J is TRBJ2-7 and V is TRBV28; 10 nucleotides line up with TRBD1. V gave up 5 bases and J gave up 7 bases; unmatched junction bases: 11. CDR3 length equals 15 residues. The germline CDR1 and CDR2 sequences are MDHEN and SYDVKM. The CDR3 protein is CASSSAGTGVGEQYF. The CDR3 bases are TGTGCCAGCAGTAGCGCCGGGACAGGGGTAGGGGAGCAGTACTTC.